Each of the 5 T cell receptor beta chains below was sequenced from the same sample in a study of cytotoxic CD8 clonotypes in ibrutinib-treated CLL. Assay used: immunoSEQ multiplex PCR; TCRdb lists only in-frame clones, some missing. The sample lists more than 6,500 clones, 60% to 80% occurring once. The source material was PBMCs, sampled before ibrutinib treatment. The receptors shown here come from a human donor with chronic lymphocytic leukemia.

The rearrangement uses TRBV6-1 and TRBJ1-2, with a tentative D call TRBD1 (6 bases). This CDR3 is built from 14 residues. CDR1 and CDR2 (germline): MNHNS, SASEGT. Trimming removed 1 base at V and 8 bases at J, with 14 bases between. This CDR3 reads CASSEVAGGLGYTF. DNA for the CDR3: TGTGCCAGCAGTGAAGTAGCCGGGGGGCTCGGCTACACCTTC.

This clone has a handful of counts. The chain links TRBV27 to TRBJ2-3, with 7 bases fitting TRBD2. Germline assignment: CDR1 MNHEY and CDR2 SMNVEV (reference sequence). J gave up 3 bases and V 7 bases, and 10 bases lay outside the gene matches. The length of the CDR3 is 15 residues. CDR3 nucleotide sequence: TGTGCCAGCAAACCATTACTAGCGAGGACAGATACGCAGTATTTT. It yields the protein CASKPLLARTDTQYF.

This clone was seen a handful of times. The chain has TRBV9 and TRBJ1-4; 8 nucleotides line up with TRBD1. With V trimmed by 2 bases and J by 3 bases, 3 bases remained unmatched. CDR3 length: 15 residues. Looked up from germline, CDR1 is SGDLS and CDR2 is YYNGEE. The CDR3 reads CASSVGTGSNEKLFF. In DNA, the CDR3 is TGTGCCAGCAGCGTGGGGACAGGTTCTAATGAAAAACTGTTTTTT.

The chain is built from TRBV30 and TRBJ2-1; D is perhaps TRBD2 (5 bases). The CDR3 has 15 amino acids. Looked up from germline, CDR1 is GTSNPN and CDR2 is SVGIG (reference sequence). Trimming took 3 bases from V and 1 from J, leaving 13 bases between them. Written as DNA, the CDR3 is TGTGCCTGGAGAGAGCCCAGCGGTTCCTACAATGAGCAGTTCTTC. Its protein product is CAWREPSGSYNEQFF.

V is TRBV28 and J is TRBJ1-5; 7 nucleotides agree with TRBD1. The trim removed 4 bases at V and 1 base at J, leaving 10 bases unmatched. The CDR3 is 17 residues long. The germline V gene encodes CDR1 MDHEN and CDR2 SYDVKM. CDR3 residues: CASSSNPNRGSNQPQHF. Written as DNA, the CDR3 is TGTGCCAGCAGTTCGAACCCTAACAGGGGAAGCAATCAGCCCCAGCATTTT.